This T cell receptor beta chain emerged from a study of blood T cell repertoires in COVID-19. This clone was seen a single time. V shed 3 bases and J shed 5 bases, with 4 bases lying between them. The germline gives CDR1 LNHDA, CDR2 SQIVND (reference sequence). The CDR3 has 12 amino acids. Method: immunoSEQ multiplex PCR; TCRdb's copy keeps in-frame clones and lacks some. The sample yields under 300,000 clones, 70% to 85% seen once. The clonotype comes from a woman of 80 years or more with active or convalescent COVID-19. Sequenced sample: peripheral blood. The chain uses TRBV19 and TRBJ2-2, with D unclear. CDR3 loop: CASSILTGELFF. Written as DNA, the CDR3 is TGTGCCAGTAGTATCTTAACCGGGGAGCTGTTTTTT. The variable domain in full, with the rest retrieved from reference TRBV19 and TRBJ2-2, is DGGITQSPKYLFRKEGQNVTLSCEQNLNHDAMYWYRQDPGQGLRLIYYSQIVNDFQKGDIAEGYSVSREKKESFPLTVTSAQKNPTAFYLCASSILTGELFFGEGSRLTVL.